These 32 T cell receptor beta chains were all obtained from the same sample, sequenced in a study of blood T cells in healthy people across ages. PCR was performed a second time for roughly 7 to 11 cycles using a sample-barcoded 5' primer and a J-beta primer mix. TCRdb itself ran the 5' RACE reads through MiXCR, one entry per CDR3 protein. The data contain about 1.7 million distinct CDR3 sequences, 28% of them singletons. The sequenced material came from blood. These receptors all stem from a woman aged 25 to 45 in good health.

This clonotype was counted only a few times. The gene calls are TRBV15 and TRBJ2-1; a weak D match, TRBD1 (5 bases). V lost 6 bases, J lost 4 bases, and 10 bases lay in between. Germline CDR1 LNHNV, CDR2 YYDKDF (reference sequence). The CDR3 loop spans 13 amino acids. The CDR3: CATSETAYNEQFF. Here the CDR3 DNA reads TGTGCCACCAGTGAGACAGCATACAATGAGCAGTTCTTC.

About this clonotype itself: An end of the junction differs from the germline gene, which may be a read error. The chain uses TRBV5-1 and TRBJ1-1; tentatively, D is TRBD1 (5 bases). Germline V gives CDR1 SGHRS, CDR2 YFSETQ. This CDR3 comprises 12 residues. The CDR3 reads CASSLEGPEAFF. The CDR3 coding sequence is TGTGCCAGCAGTTTAGAGGGGCCTGAAGCTTTCTTT.

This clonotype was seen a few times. The CDR3 sequence is CASSQEDLTTVYGYTF. The CDR3 bases are TGCGCCAGCAGCCAAGAAGATTTGACGACCGTCTATGGCTACACCTTC. The gene calls are TRBV4-3 and TRBJ1-2; D gene ambiguous. This CDR3 is 16 amino acids long. From germline, CDR1 is LGHNA and CDR2 YSLEER. V was trimmed by 0 bases and J by 4 bases, leaving 15 bases between them.

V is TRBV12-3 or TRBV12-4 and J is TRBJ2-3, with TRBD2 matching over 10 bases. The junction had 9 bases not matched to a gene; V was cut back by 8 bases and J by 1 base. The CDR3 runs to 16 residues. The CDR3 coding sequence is TGTGCCAGCGGCCTTTGGGGGACTAGCGGCACAGATACGCAGTATTTT. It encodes CASGLWGTSGTDTQYF.

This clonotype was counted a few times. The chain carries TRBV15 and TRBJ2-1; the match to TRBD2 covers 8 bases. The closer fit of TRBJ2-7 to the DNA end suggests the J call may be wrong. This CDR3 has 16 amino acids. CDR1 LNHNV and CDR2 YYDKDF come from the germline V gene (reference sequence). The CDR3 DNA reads TGTGCCACCAGCAAGTCGACGGGGGGGCCCTACAATGAGCAGTACTTC. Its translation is CATSKSTGGPYNEQYF.

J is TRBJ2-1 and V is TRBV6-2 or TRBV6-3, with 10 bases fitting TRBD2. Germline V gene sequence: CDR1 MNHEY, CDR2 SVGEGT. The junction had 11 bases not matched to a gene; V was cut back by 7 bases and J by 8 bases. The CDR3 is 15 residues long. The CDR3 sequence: CASTSSSGSYDEQFF. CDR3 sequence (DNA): TGTGCCAGCACCTCGTCTAGCGGGAGTTACGATGAGCAGTTCTTC.

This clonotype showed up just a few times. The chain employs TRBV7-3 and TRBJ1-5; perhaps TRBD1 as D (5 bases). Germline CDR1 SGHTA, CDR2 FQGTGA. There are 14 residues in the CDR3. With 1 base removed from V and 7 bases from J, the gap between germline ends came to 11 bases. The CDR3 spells CASSLNQGVQPQHF. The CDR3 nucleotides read TGTGCCAGCAGCTTAAATCAGGGAGTACAGCCCCAGCATTTT.

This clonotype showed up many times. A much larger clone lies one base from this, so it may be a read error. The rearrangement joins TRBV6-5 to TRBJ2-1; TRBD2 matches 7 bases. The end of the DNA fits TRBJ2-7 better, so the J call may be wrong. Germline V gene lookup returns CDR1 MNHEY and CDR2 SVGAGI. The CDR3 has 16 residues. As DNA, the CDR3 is TGTGCCAGCAGCGACGACGGCGGGAGCTCCTACAATGAGCAGTACTTC. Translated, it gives CASSDDGGSSYNEQYF.

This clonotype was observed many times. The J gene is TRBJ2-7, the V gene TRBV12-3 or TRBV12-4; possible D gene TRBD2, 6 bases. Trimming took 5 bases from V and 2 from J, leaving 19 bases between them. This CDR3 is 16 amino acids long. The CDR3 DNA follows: TGTGCCAGCAGTCCCCGGGGGTGGGGATTCCCCTACGAGCAGTACTTC. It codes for CASSPRGWGFPYEQYF.

In nucleotides, the CDR3 is TGCGCCAGCAGTGATGGGACTAGCGGGATCGAAACGCAGTATTTT. It encodes CASSDGTSGIETQYF. The chain couples TRBV5-1 to TRBJ2-3; 13 nucleotides match TRBD2. Germline CDR1 and CDR2: SGHRS and YFSETQ. This CDR3 has 15 amino acids. The J segment lost 9 bases and the V segment lost 5 bases, leaving 9 bases of the junction unmatched.

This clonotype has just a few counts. This CDR3 reads CASSGRIYGYTF. As DNA, the CDR3 is TGTGCCAGCTCAGGGAGGATCTATGGCTACACCTTC. This sequence joins TRBV19 and TRBJ1-2; a weak D match, TRBD1 (5 bases). This CDR3 spans 12 amino acids. V lost 9 bases and J lost 4, with 12 bases in between. Germline loops: CDR1 LNHDA, CDR2 SQIVND (reference sequence). Full variable domain (missing parts from reference TRBV19 and TRBJ1-2): DGGITQSPKYLFRKEGQNVTLSCEQNLNHDAMYWYRQDPGQGLRLIYYSQIVNDFQKGDIAEGYSVSREKKESFPLTVTSAQKNPTAFYLCASSGRIYGYTFGSGTRLTVV.

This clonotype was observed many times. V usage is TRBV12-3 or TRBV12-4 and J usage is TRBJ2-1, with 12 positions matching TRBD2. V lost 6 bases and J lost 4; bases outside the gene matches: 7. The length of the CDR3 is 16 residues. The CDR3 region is CASSQLAGGPYNEQFF. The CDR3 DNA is TGTGCCAGCAGCCAACTAGCGGGAGGCCCGTACAATGAGCAGTTCTTC.

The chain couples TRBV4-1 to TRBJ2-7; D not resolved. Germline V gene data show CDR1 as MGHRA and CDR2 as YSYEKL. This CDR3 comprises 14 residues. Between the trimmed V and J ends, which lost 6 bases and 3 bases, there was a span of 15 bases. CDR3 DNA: TGCGCCAGCAGGTCCAGGCCGGGTTACTACGAGCAGTACTTC. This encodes CASRSRPGYYEQYF.

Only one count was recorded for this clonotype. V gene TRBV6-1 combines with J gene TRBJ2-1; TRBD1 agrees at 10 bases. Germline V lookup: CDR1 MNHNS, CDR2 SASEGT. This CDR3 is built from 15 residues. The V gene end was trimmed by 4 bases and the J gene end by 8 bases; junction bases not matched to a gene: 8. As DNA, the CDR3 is TGTGCCAGCAGTGTGAAGGGACAGGGGTTAGATGAGCAGTTCTTC. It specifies CASSVKGQGLDEQFF.

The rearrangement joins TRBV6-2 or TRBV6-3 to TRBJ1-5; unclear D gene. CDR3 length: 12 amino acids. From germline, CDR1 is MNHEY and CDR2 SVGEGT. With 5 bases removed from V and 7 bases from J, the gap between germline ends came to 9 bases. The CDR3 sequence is CASSGERQPQHF. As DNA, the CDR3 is TGTGCCAGCAGTGGTGAGAGACAGCCCCAGCATTTT.

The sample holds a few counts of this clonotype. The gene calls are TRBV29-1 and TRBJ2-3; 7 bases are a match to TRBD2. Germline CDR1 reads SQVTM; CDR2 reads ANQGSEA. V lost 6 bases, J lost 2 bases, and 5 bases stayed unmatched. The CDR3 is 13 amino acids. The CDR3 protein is CSVRGRATDTQYF. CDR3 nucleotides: TGCAGCGTAAGAGGGAGGGCCACAGATACGCAGTATTTT.

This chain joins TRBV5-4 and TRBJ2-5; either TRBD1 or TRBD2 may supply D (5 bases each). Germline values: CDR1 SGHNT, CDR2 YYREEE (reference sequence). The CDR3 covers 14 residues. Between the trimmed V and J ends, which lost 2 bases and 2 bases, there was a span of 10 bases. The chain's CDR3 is CASSLPGHQETQYF. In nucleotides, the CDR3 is TGTGCCAGCAGCTTACCGGGGCATCAAGAGACCCAGTACTTC. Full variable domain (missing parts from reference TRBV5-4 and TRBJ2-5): ETGVTQSPTHLIKTRGQQVTLRCSSQSGHNTVSWYQQALGQGPQFIFQYYREEENGRGNFPPRFSGLQFPNYSSELNVNALELDDSALYLCASSLPGHQETQYFGPGTRLLVL.

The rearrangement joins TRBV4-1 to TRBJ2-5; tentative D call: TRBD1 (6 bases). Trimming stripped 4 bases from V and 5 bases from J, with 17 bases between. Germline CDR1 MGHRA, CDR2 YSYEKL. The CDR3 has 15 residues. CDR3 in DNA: TGCGCCAGCAGCCCTACGCAGGGGCCGTGGGAGACCCAGTACTTC. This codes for CASSPTQGPWETQYF.

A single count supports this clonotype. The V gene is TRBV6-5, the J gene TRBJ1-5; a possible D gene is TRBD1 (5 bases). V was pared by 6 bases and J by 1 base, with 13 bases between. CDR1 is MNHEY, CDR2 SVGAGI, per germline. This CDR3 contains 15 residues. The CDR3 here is CASSRDRLSNQPQHF. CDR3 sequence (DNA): TGTGCCAGCAGCCGCGACAGACTAAGCAATCAGCCCCAGCATTTT.

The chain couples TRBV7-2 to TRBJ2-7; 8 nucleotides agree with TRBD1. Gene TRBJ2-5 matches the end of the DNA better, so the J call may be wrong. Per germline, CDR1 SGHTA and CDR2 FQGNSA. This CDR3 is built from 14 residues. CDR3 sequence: CASSFRQGLQTQYF. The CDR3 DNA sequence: TGTGCCAGCAGCTTCCGACAGGGGTTGCAGACCCAGTACTTC.

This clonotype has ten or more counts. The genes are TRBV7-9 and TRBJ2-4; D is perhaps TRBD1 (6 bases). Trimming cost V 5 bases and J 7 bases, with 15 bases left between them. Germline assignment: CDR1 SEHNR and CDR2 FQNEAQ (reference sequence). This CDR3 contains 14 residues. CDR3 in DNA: TGTGCCAGCAGCCCCGGACAGATTGAGAACATTCAGTACTTC. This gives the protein CASSPGQIENIQYF.

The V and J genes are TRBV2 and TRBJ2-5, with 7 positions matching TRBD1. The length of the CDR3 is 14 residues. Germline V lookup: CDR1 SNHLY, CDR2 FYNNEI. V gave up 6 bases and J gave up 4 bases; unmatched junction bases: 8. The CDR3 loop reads CASSDRVVAETQYF. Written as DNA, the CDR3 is TGTGCCAGCAGCGACAGGGTGGTGGCAGAGACCCAGTACTTC.

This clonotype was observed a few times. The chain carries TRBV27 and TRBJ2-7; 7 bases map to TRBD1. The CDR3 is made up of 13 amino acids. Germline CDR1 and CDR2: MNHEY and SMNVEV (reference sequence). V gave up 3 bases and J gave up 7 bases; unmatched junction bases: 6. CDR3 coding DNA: TGTGCCAGCAGTTTTACAGGGGTCGAAGAGCAGTACTTC. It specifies CASSFTGVEEQYF.

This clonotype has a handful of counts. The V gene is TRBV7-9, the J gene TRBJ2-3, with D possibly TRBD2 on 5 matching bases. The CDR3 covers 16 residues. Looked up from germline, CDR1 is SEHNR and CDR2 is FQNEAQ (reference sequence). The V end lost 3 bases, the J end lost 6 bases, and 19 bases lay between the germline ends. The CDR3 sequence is CASSFRGRTGLDTQYF. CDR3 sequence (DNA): TGTGCCAGCAGCTTTAGAGGCCGGACGGGGTTGGATACGCAGTATTTT.

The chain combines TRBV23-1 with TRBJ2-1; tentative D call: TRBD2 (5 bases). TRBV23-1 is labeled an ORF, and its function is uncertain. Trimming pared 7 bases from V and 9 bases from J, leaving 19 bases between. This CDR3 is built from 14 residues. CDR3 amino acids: CASNPDSHYSEQFF. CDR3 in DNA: TGCGCCAGCAATCCGGACTCTCATTACTCTGAGCAGTTCTTC.

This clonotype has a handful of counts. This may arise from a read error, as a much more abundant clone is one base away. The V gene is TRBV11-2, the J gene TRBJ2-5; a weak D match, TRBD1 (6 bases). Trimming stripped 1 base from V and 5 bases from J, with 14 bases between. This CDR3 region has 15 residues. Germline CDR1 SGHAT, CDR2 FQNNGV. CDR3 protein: CASSLGTVYRETQYF. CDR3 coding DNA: TGTGCCAGCAGCTTAGGGACAGTGTACCGGGAGACCCAGTACTTC.

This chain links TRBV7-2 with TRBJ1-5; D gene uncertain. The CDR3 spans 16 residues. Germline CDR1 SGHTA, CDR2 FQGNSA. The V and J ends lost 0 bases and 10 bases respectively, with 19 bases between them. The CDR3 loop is CASSLAVTAGGIPQHF. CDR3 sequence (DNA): TGTGCCAGCAGCTTAGCGGTGACGGCAGGTGGTATTCCCCAGCATTTT.

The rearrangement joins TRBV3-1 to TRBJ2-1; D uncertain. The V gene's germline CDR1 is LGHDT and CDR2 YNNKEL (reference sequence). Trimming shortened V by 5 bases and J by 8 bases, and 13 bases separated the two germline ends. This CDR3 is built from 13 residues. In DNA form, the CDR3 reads TGTGCCAGCAGCAACCCGCGGATCCATGAGCAGTTCTTC. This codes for CASSNPRIHEQFF.

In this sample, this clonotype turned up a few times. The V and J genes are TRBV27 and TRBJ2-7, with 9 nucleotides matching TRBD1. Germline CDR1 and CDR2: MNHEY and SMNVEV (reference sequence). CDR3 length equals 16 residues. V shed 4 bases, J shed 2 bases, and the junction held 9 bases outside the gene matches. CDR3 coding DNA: TGTGCCAGCAGTTCCTCCGGGACAGGGAGAACCTACGAGCAGTACTTC. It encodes CASSSSGTGRTYEQYF.

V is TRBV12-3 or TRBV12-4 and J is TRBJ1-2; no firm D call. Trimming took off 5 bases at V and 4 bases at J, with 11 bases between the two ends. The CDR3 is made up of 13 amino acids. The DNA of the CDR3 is TGTGCCAGCAGTCGCTTTTCGGGCTATGGCTACACCTTC. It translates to CASSRFSGYGYTF.

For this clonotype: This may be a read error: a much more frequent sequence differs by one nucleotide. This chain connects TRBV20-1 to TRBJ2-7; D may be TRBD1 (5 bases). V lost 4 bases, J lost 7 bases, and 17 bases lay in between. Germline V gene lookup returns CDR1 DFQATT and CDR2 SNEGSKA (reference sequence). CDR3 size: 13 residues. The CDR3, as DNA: TGCAGTGCTACGCCCCAGGGATGGTATGAGCAGTACTTC. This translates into CSATPQGWYEQYF.

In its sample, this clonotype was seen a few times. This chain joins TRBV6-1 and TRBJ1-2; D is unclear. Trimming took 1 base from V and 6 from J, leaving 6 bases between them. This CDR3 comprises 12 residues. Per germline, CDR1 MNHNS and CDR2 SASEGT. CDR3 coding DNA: TGTGCCAGCAGTGAAGAAGCGGATGGCTACACCTTC. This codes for CASSEEADGYTF.